This paragraph covers one T cell receptor beta chain sequence. This CDR3 spans 13 amino acids. Trimming took off 10 bases at V and 5 bases at J, with 15 bases between the two ends. Germline CDR1 LGHDT, CDR2 YNNKEL (reference sequence). TCRdb reprocessed the 5' RACE reads via MiXCR and lists one record per CDR3 protein. The sample has 95,000 to 100,000 distinct CDR3 sequences, under 20% seen once. These data come from a study of T cells of healthy individuals. This receptor was obtained from a human donor in good health. The rearrangement uses TRBV3-1 and TRBJ2-1; unclear D gene. This CDR3 is CATAGAPHNEQFF. DNA for the CDR3: TGTGCCACGGCTGGCGCCCCCCACAATGAGCAGTTCTTC.